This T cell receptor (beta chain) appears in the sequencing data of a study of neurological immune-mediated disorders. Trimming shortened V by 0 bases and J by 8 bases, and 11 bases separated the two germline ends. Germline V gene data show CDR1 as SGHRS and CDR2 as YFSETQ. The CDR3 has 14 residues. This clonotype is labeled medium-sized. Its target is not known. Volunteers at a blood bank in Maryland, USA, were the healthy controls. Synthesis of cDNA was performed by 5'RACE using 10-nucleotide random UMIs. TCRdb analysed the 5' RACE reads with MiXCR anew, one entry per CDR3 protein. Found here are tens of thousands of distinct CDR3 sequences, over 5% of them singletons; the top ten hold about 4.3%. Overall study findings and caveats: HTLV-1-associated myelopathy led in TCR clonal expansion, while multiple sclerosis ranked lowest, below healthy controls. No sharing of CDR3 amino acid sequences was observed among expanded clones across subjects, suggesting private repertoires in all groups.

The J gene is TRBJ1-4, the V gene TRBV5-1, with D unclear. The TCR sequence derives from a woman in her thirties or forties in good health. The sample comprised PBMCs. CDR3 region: CASSLDAIGEKLFF. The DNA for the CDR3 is TGCGCCAGCAGCTTGGACGCAATTGGGGAAAAACTGTTTTTT.